The 17 T cell receptor beta chains below all came from one sample that was sequenced in a study of T cell responses to AZD1222 COVID-19 vaccine. Sequenced by immunoSEQ multiplex PCR; TCRdb stores in-frame clones only, minus some. The sample carries around 95,000 clones, approximately 87% recorded once. Sample: peripheral blood, taken on day 0 of AZD1222 vaccination. These receptors came from an adult in good health.

The chain links TRBV5-5 to TRBJ1-6; D gene uncertain. The CDR3 has 15 residues. Germline V gene sequence: CDR1 SGHKS, CDR2 YYEKEE (reference sequence). Trimming took off 2 bases at V and 3 bases at J, with 9 bases between the two ends. CDR3 residues: CASSLAGRYNSPLHF. Written as DNA, the CDR3 is TGTGCCAGCAGCTTAGCAGGACGCTATAATTCACCCCTCCACTTT.

This clone was observed a single time. CDR3 loop: CAIGPGPGGNQPQHF. In DNA, the CDR3 is TGTGCCATCGGTCCGGGACCCGGGGGCAATCAGCCCCAGCATTTT. The V call is TRBV10-3, the J call TRBJ1-5; D possibly corresponds to TRBD1 (5 bases). The germline V gene encodes CDR1 ENHRY and CDR2 SYGVKD. This CDR3 region has 15 residues. The V gene lost 8 bases and the J gene lost 2 bases, with 16 bases spanning the gap.

This sequence joins TRBV19 and TRBJ1-2; a weak D match, TRBD1 (6 bases). CDR3 length: 14 amino acids. V was shortened by 0 bases and J by 6 bases, with 11 bases between the two germline ends. From germline, CDR1 is LNHDA and CDR2 SQIVND (reference sequence). CDR3 region: CASSIDHRVNGYTF. Written as DNA, the CDR3 is TGTGCCAGTAGTATAGATCACAGGGTGAATGGCTACACCTTC.

V usage is TRBV6-2 or TRBV6-3 and J usage is TRBJ2-7; 10 bases align to TRBD2. Germline V gene sequence: CDR1 MNHEY, CDR2 SVGEGT. J lost 1 base, V lost 2 bases, and 5 bases had no gene match. This CDR3 spans 16 amino acids. As DNA, the CDR3 is TGTGCCAGCAGTTACCAGGTGACTAGCGGGTCCTACGAGCAGTACTTC. Translating gives CASSYQVTSGSYEQYF.

This rearrangement joins TRBV11-3 to TRBJ1-1, with 7 bases fitting TRBD1. V shed 1 base and J 11 bases; nucleotides not matched to a gene: 7. The CDR3 totals 13 residues. Looked up from germline, CDR1 is SGHNT and CDR2 is YENEEA. CDR3 residues: CASSLGPDRDAFF. CDR3 coding DNA: TGTGCCAGCAGCTTAGGACCCGACAGGGATGCTTTCTTT.

The V and J genes are TRBV29-1 and TRBJ2-1; 10 nucleotides agree with TRBD2. Per the germline V gene, CDR1 is SQVTM and CDR2 is ANQGSEA. The CDR3 is 14 amino acids. V lost 3 bases and J lost 7; bases outside the gene matches: 6. CDR3 DNA sequence: TGCAGCGTTGAGGCGTCTAGCGGGAGAAATGAGCAGTTCTTC. Its translation is CSVEASSGRNEQFF.

The chain employs TRBV29-1 and TRBJ1-2; no clear D. V lost 6 bases to trimming and J lost 4 bases, with 9 bases between them. Germline assignment: CDR1 SQVTM and CDR2 ANQGSEA. The CDR3 sequence is 11 residues long. CDR3 residues: CSVAGVYGYTF. The CDR3 coding sequence is TGCAGCGTGGCCGGAGTCTATGGCTACACCTTC. Using reference TRBV29-1 and TRBJ1-2 for the parts outside the CDR3, the full variable domain is SAVISQKPSRDICQRGTSLTIQCQVDSQVTMMFWYRQQPGQSLTLIATANQGSEATYESGFVIDKFPISRPNLTFSTLTVSNMSPEDSSIYLCSVAGVYGYTFGSGTRLTVV.

V usage is TRBV7-2 and J usage is TRBJ1-2; 9 bases map to TRBD1. The length of the CDR3 is 13 residues. Germline values: CDR1 SGHTA, CDR2 FQGNSA. V lost 5 bases, J lost 7 bases, and 5 bases stayed unmatched. The CDR3 DNA sequence: TGTGCCAGCAGCAGGGACAGGGAGGGTGGCTACACCTTC. Protein sequence: CASSRDREGGYTF.

The chain uses TRBV5-4 and TRBJ2-3, with D possibly being TRBD1 or TRBD2 (6 bases each). V shed 2 bases and J shed 3 bases, with 13 bases lying between them. This CDR3 spans 15 amino acids. Germline loops: CDR1 SGHNT, CDR2 YYREEE (reference sequence). The CDR3 spells CASSLPGGVTDTQYF. DNA for the CDR3: TGTGCCAGCAGCTTACCCGGGGGCGTGACAGATACGCAGTATTTT. The full variable domain, its missing parts supplied by reference TRBV5-4 and TRBJ2-3, is ETGVTQSPTHLIKTRGQQVTLRCSSQSGHNTVSWYQQALGQGPQFIFQYYREEENGRGNFPPRFSGLQFPNYSSELNVNALELDDSALYLCASSLPGGVTDTQYFGPGTRLTVL.

The chain uses TRBV11-2 and TRBJ1-2; 7 bases map to TRBD1. Germline loops: CDR1 SGHAT, CDR2 FQNNGV. The CDR3 length is 14 residues. The V gene end was trimmed by 7 bases and the J gene end by 4 bases; junction bases not matched to a gene: 9. This CDR3 is CASTRGTEVYGYTF. The CDR3 nucleotides are TGTGCCAGCACCAGAGGGACAGAGGTCTATGGCTACACCTTC.

V gene TRBV28 combines with J gene TRBJ1-6, with TRBD1 matching over 9 bases. Germline assignment: CDR1 MDHEN and CDR2 SYDVKM. The CDR3 totals 14 residues. V dropped 2 bases and J dropped 9; count of bases not matched to a gene: 2. DNA for the CDR3: TGTGCCAGCAGTTTAACAGGGGGCGTTTCACCCCTCCACTTT. It specifies CASSLTGGVSPLHF.

The chain combines TRBV19 with TRBJ2-3; 8 nucleotides agree with TRBD1. Losses at the gene ends were 5 bases for V and 4 bases for J; bases not matched to a gene: 11. There are 16 residues in the CDR3. CDR1 and CDR2 (germline): LNHDA, SQIVND (reference sequence). In nucleotides, the CDR3 is TGTGCCAGTAGTTCCCAACGGACAGGGAAATCAGATACGCAGTATTTT. Encoded protein: CASSSQRTGKSDTQYF.

V is TRBV21-1 and J is TRBJ1-5; the table's TRBD1 call for D was not verified on the DNA. TRBV21-1 is designated a pseudogene. The CDR3 has 15 residues. The CDR3 loop is CASRDRGSGNQPQHF. The CDR3 DNA is TGTGCCAGCAGGGACAGGGGGTCTGGCAATCAGCCCCAGCATTTT.

The chain carries TRBV3-1 (or the pseudogene TRBV3-2) and TRBJ1-1; D gene uncertain. CDR3 size: 12 residues. Trimming shortened V by 5 bases and J by 9 bases, and 13 bases separated the two germline ends. Germline CDR1 reads LGHDT; CDR2 reads YNNKEL (reference sequence). CDR3 nucleotide sequence: TGTGCCAGCAGCTTGACGCCGTCACAAGCTTTCTTT. Its protein is CASSLTPSQAFF.

The V and J genes are TRBV27 and TRBJ2-5; possibly TRBD1 for D (6 bases). V lost 4 bases, J lost 4 bases, and 10 bases lay in between. CDR1 MNHEY and CDR2 SMNVEV come from the germline V gene (reference sequence). The CDR3 loop spans 13 amino acids. The DNA of the CDR3 is TGTGCCAGCAGTTCCGCAGGGGCAGAGACCCAGTACTTC. It is translated as CASSSAGAETQYF.

This sequence joins TRBV4-1 and TRBJ1-1; D ambiguous. Per the germline V gene, CDR1 is MGHRA and CDR2 is YSYEKL. The CDR3 totals 13 residues. The V end was cut by 0 bases, the J end by 3 bases, with 5 bases between. The CDR3 here is CASSQDIYTEAFF. Here the CDR3 DNA reads TGCGCCAGCAGCCAAGACATTTACACTGAAGCTTTCTTT.

CDR3 residues: CAISDPGTPRGDEQFF. The CDR3 DNA reads as TGTGCCATCAGTGACCCTGGGACGCCCAGGGGCGATGAGCAGTTCTTC. The chain joins TRBV10-3 to TRBJ2-1, with D maybe TRBD1 (6 bases). Trimming left V 3 bases short and J 8 bases short, with 20 bases between. The CDR3 length is 16 residues. Per the germline V gene, CDR1 is ENHRY and CDR2 is SYGVKD.